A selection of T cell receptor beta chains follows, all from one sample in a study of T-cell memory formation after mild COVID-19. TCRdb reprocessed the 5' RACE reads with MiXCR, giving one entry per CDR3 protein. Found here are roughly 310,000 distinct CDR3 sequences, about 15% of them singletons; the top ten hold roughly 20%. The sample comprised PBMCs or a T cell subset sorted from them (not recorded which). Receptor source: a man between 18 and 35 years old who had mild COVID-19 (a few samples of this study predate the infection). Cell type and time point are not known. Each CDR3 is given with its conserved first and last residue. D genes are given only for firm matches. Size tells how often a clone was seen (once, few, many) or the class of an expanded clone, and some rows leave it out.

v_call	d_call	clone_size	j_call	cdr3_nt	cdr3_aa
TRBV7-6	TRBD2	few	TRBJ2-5	TGTGCCAGCAGCCCGTCGAGGGTAGCGGGGGCGTGGGAGACCCAGTACTTC	CASSPSRVAGAWETQYF
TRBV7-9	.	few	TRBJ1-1	TGTGCCAGCAGCGCCTCATCGGGGAGCACTGAAGCTTTCTTT	CASSASSGSTEAFF
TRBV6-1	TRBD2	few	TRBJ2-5	TGTGCCAGCAGTGAAGGGATAGCGGGGGATGGGGAGACCCAGTACTTC	CASSEGIAGDGETQYF
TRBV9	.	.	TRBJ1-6	TGTGCCTCTACGGGGCAGGGGTTCAATTCACCCCTCCACTTT	CASTGQGFNSPLHF
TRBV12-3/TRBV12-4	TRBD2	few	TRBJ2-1	TGTGCCAGCAGTTTTACCCGCGCGGGGGTCTCCTACAATGAGCAGTTCTTC	CASSFTRAGVSYNEQFF
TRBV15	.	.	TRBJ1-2	TGTGCCACCAGCAGAGATGAGGGGACGAGGACCTTC	CATSRDEGTRTF
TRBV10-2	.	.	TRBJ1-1	TGCGCCAGCAGTGAGTCGAAGGAGGGATGGGGCAACACTGAAGCTTTCTTT	CASSESKEGWGNTEAFF
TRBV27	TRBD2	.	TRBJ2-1	TGTGCCAGTGTTTCGGGACTAGCAGGTCGCAATGAGCAGTTCTTC	CASVSGLAGRNEQFF
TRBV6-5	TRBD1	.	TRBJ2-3	TGTGCCAGCAGTTACCAGACAGGGTTGACAAGTGGTACGCAGTATTTT	CASSYQTGLTSGTQYF
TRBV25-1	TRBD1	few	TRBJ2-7	TGTGCCAGCAGTGAAGCGGGACAGGGGCGCGAGCAGTACTTC	CASSEAGQGREQYF
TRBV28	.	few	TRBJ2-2	TGTGCCAGCAGTTCCTCGGACTATCGGGGCGCCGGGGAGCTGTTTTTT	CASSSSDYRGAGELFF
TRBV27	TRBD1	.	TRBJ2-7	TGTGCCACCCTGACAGGGGTAGACGAGCAGTACTTC	CATLTGVDEQYF
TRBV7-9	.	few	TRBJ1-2	TGTGCCAGCAGCTTAGCCCCCGAACAGGGCTATGGCTACACCTTC	CASSLAPEQGYGYTF
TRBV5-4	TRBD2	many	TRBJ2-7	TGTGCCAGCAGCTCACTAGCGGGGAACTACGAGCAGTACTTC	CASSSLAGNYEQYF
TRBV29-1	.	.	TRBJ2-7	TGCAGCGTTGTAGCCCTGTCCTACGAGCAGTACTTC	CSVVALSYEQYF
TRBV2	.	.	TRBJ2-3	TGTGCCAGCAGTGAAACCGTAGATACGCAGTATTTT	CASSETVDTQYF
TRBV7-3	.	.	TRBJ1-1	TGTGCCAGCAGCTTATCCGGGGCCCTGGGCACTGAAGCTTTCTTT	CASSLSGALGTEAFF
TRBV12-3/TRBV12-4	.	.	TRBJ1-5	TGTGCCAGCAGTCTATGGACAGTTGGAAATCAGCCCCAGCATTTT	CASSLWTVGNQPQHF
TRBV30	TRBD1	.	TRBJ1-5	TGTGCCTGGAGTGTAGGGACAGGGGGCCTGCCCCAGCATTTT	CAWSVGTGGLPQHF
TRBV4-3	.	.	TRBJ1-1	TGCGCCAGCAGCCAAGTGTTGGGGGGAAGCGGCACTGAAGCTTTCTTT	CASSQVLGGSGTEAFF
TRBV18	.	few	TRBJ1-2	TGTGCCAGCTCACCGGCATCTGATTCCTATGGCTACACCTTC	CASSPASDSYGYTF
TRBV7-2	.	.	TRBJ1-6	TGTGCCAGCAGCTTAAAAGGGTCCGATTCACCCCTCCACTTT	CASSLKGSDSPLHF
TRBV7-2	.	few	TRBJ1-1	TGTGCCAGCAGCTTCGGGATGGCCTGGACTGAAGCTTTCTTT	CASSFGMAWTEAFF
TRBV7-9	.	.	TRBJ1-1	TGTGCCAGCAGCTTAGCAGGGGAGAACACTGAAGCTTTCTTT	CASSLAGENTEAFF
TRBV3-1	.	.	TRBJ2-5	TGTGCCAGCAGCCAGAGGAGGGGGCGAGAGACCCAGTACTTC	CASSQRRGRETQYF
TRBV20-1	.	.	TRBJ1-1	TGCAGTGCCAGGAGGGTATCGGACACTGAAGCTTTCTTT	CSARRVSDTEAFF
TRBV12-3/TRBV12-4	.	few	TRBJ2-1	TGTGCCAGCAGCTCACGCTCCCTAACGGGAGATGAGCAGTTCTTC	CASSSRSLTGDEQFF
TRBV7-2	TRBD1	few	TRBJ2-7	TGTGCCAGCATCCCTAGCCGGGGACAGCCCTACGAGCAGTACTTC	CASIPSRGQPYEQYF
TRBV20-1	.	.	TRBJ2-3	TGCAGTGTAGCCCCGAACACAGATACGCAGTATTTT	CSVAPNTDTQYF
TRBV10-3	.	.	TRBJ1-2	TGTGCCATCAGCGGGGGGGCCCTAACTAACTATGGCTACACCTTC	CAISGGALTNYGYTF
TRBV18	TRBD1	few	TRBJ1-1	TGTGCCAGCTCGACACAGGGGTACGACACTGAAGCTTTCTTT	CASSTQGYDTEAFF
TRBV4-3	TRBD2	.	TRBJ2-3	TGCGCCAGCAGCCAAGATATCGGAGCGGGGCCGCGCACAGATACGCAGTATTTT	CASSQDIGAGPRTDTQYF
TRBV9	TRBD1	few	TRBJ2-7	TGTGCCAGCAGCGTAGACAGGGGCCACTACGAGCAGTACTTC	CASSVDRGHYEQYF
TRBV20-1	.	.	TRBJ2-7	TGCAGTGCTTGGTCCGGCCAATCCTACGAGCAGTACTTC	CSAWSGQSYEQYF
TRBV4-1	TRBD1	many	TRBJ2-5	TGCGCCAGCAGCCAAGAGCGACAGGGCTTGGGGGAGACCCAGTACTTC	CASSQERQGLGETQYF
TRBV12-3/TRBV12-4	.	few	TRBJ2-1	TGTGCCAGCAGTTTGAGGGGTTTAGGTGAGCAGTTCTTC	CASSLRGLGEQFF
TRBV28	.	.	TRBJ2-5	TGTGCCAGCTCGCTGCCCGAGACCCAGTACTTC	CASSLPETQYF
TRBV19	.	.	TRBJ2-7	TGTGCCAGTAGTCCATTTGAAGGGCCCTACGAGCAGTACTTC	CASSPFEGPYEQYF
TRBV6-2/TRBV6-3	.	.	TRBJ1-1	TGTGCCAGCAGTTACGGTGGGGCATTTGAAGCTTTCTTT	CASSYGGAFEAFF
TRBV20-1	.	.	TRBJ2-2	TGCAGTGTGGGTAGCTCTAACACCGGGGAGCTGTTTTTT	CSVGSSNTGELFF
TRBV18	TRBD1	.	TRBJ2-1	TGTGCCAGCTCACCAGGGACAGTCTCGCCTGAGCAGTTCTTC	CASSPGTVSPEQFF
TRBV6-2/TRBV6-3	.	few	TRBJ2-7	TGTGCCAGCAACTTGATGTACGGGGGAGCCTCCTACGAGCAGTACTTC	CASNLMYGGASYEQYF
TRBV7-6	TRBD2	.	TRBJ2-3	TGTGCCAGCAGCCCCACTAGCGAAGGATACACAGATACGCAGTATTTT	CASSPTSEGYTDTQYF
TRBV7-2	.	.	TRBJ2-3	TGTGCCAGCAGCTTAACGGGAACCCCAGTGGCAACAGATACGCAGTATTTT	CASSLTGTPVATDTQYF
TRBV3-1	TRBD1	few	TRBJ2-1	TGTGCCAGCAGCCAAGGACAGGGGAATGAGCAGTTCTTC	CASSQGQGNEQFF
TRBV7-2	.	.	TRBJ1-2	TGTGCCAGCAGCTTACCAACAGGGTTTACTCTCTATGGCTACACCTTC	CASSLPTGFTLYGYTF
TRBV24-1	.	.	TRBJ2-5	TGTGCCACCCGCTGGGACAACCAAGAGACCCAGTACTTC	CATRWDNQETQYF
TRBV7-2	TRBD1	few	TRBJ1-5	TGTGCCAGCAGCTTTGCAGGGACAGGGGGATCTTGGTATCAGCCCCAGCATTTT	CASSFAGTGGSWYQPQHF
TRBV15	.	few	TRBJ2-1	TGTGCCACCAGCCCCGGGGCCCTCTCCTACAATGAGCAGTTCTTC	CATSPGALSYNEQFF
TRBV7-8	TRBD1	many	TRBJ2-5	TGTGCCAGCAGCTCGCAGGGGGCCCTTCGAGAGACCCAGTACTTC	CASSSQGALRETQYF
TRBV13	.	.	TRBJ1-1	TGTGCCAGCAGCCTTGGGTTGCTGGACACTGAAGCTTTCTTT	CASSLGLLDTEAFF
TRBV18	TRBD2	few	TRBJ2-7	TGTGCCAGCTCACCCCCACTAGCGGGCTCCTACGAGCAGTACTTC	CASSPPLAGSYEQYF
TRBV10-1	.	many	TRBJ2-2	TGCGCCAGCGCCCGGGACACCTTCTACCACCCGAACACCGGGGAGCTGTTTTTT	CASARDTFYHPNTGELFF
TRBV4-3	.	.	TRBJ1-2	TGCGCCAGCAGCCAAGAGGGGGCGGGCAGTTTTAACTATGGCTACACCTTC	CASSQEGAGSFNYGYTF